The 29 T cell receptor beta chains below all came from one sample that was sequenced in a study of T cell repertoires in cytomegalovirus infection. For these TCRs, the target antigens are not known. TCRdb used MiXCR to reprocess the reads, holding one entry per CDR3 protein. Of some 800,000 distinct CDR3 sequences detected, 30% to 35% appear once; the ten largest clones hold roughly an eighth. Sequences were derived from cultured CD8+ T cells from PBMCs, sampled from culture after CMV antigen stimulation. The receptors stem from a human donor in good health (CMV status not recorded). Some clones in this sample may be carry-over from other donors' samples.

V is TRBV15 and J is TRBJ2-1, with D possibly matching TRBD2 (6 bases). Between the trimmed V and J ends, which lost 3 bases and 9 bases, there was a span of 9 bases. The CDR3 runs 12 residues. Looked up from germline, CDR1 is LNHNV and CDR2 is YYDKDF (reference sequence). CDR3 in DNA: TGTGCCACCAGCAGCTTCGGGGGTGAGCAGTTCTTC. This gives the protein CATSSFGGEQFF.

There are a few counts of this clonotype. This chain joins TRBV7-9 and TRBJ2-1, with D perhaps TRBD1 (6 bases). The CDR3 spans 14 residues. V lost 7 bases, J lost 1 base, and 11 bases lay in between. Germline V gene lookup returns CDR1 SEHNR and CDR2 FQNEAQ (reference sequence). The CDR3 region has the DNA TGTGCCAGCAATTACAGGGAATCCTACAATGAGCAGTTCTTC. This sequence encodes CASNYRESYNEQFF.

This clonotype was found many times. The V call is TRBV7-6, the J call TRBJ2-2; possible D gene TRBD2, 6 bases. From germline, CDR1 is SGHVS and CDR2 FNYEAQ. Trimming cost V 1 base and J 6 bases, with 12 bases left between them. The CDR3 runs to 15 residues. The chain's CDR3 is CASSLVRSGAGELFF. In nucleotides, the CDR3 is TGTGCCAGCAGCTTAGTTCGTTCGGGAGCCGGGGAGCTGTTTTTT.

CDR3 DNA sequence: TGCGCCAGCAGCCAACCCGGGGGGGCCTATGAGCAGTTCTTC. Translation gives CASSQPGGAYEQFF. This chain joins TRBV4-1 and TRBJ2-1; 8 positions agree with TRBD2. The J segment lost 8 bases and the V segment lost 2 bases, leaving 5 bases of the junction unmatched. Per the germline V gene, CDR1 is MGHRA and CDR2 is YSYEKL. The CDR3 runs to 14 residues.

The gene calls are TRBV10-3 and TRBJ2-2; a weak D match, TRBD2 (5 bases). Germline-derived CDR1 and CDR2 are ENHRY and SYGVKD. The V gene lost 6 bases and the J gene lost 4 bases, with 15 bases spanning the gap. The CDR3 is 15 amino acids. CDR3 region: CAISALAGGTGELFF. CDR3 DNA: TGTGCCATCAGCGCACTGGCGGGTGGCACCGGGGAGCTGTTTTTT.

This clonotype has just a few counts. V usage is TRBV14 and J usage is TRBJ1-2; a possible D gene is TRBD1 (5 bases). This CDR3 comprises 17 residues. Germline CDR1 reads SGHDN; CDR2 reads FVKESK. Trimming removed 1 base from V and 0 bases from J, with 15 bases in between. Here the CDR3 DNA reads TGTGCCAGCAGCCAAGCCGCCCGCCAGGGACCTAACTATGGCTACACCTTC. It translates to CASSQAARQGPNYGYTF.

This clonotype was counted many times. This CDR3 is CASSLTSRGADTQYF. CDR3 in DNA: TGTGCCAGCAGCCTAACTAGTAGGGGAGCAGATACGCAGTATTTT. The chain has TRBV7-8 and TRBJ2-3; D tentatively fits TRBD1 or TRBD2 (5 bases each). CDR1 is SGHVS and CDR2 is FQNEAQ in the germline V gene. The CDR3 totals 15 residues. V dropped 5 bases and J dropped 4 bases, with 16 bases sitting between them. The full variable domain, completed using reference TRBV7-8 and TRBJ2-3, is GAGVSQSPRYKVAKRGQDVALRCDPISGHVSLFWYQQALGQGPEFLTYFQNEAQLDKSGLPSDRFFAERPEGSVSTLKIQRTQQEDSAVYLCASSLTSRGADTQYFGPGTRLTVL.

This clonotype came up a few times. This chain links TRBV6-2 or TRBV6-3 with TRBJ2-1; D unclear. This CDR3 contains 14 residues. The germline V gene has CDR1 MNHEY and CDR2 SVGEGT. The V end was cut by 0 bases, the J end by 1 base, with 4 bases between. CDR3 bases: TGTGCCAGCAGTTACTCACGGTCCTACAATGAGCAGTTCTTC. Its translation: CASSYSRSYNEQFF.

The sample holds many counts of this clonotype. The chain carries TRBV4-1 and TRBJ2-2; 11 nucleotides align to TRBD2. The CDR3 is 16 residues long. The germline gives CDR1 MGHRA, CDR2 YSYEKL. The junction had 1 base not matched to a gene; V was cut back by 2 bases and J by 2 bases. DNA for the CDR3: TGCGCCAGCAGCCAACTAGCGGGGGGCAACACCGGGGAGCTGTTTTTT. It yields the protein CASSQLAGGNTGELFF.

The V gene is TRBV12-3 or TRBV12-4, the J gene TRBJ2-2; D possibly corresponds to TRBD2 (6 bases). V was trimmed by 10 bases and J by 0 bases, leaving 18 bases between them. The CDR3 length is 16 residues. The CDR3 here is CANSRPGTSNTGELFF. The CDR3 nucleotides are TGTGCCAACAGCCGTCCCGGGACTTCGAACACCGGGGAGCTGTTTTTT.

The chain carries TRBV6-5 and TRBJ2-3; D perhaps matches TRBD2 (7 bases). Deletions cut 6 bases from V and 1 base from J, with 14 bases between. The CDR3 totals 15 residues. Germline assignment: CDR1 MNHEY and CDR2 SVGAGI. In DNA, the CDR3 is TGTGCCAGCAGCCCTCTGGGGGGGCGCACAGATACGCAGTATTTT. Translating gives CASSPLGGRTDTQYF.

This clonotype came up a few times. This chain links TRBV2 with TRBJ2-1; D not resolved. Per the germline V gene, CDR1 is SNHLY and CDR2 is FYNNEI. There are 12 residues in the CDR3. Between the trimmed V and J ends, which lost 2 bases and 8 bases, there was a span of 7 bases. The CDR3 loop reads CASSEFSDEQFF. The CDR3 bases are TGTGCCAGCAGTGAATTCAGCGATGAGCAGTTCTTC.

The chain has TRBV19 and TRBJ2-1, with 10 bases matching TRBD1. The trim removed 6 bases at V and 5 bases at J, leaving 7 bases unmatched. CDR3 length: 15 amino acids. Germline CDR1 and CDR2: LNHDA and SQIVND (reference sequence). In DNA, the CDR3 is TGTGCCAGTAGACAGGGGACAGGGGCCCACAATGAGCAGTTCTTC. Its protein is CASRQGTGAHNEQFF. Complete variable domain (other parts from reference TRBV19 and TRBJ2-1): DGGITQSPKYLFRKEGQNVTLSCEQNLNHDAMYWYRQDPGQGLRLIYYSQIVNDFQKGDIAEGYSVSREKKESFPLTVTSAQKNPTAFYLCASRQGTGAHNEQFFGPGTRLTVL.

At least ten counts were recorded for this clonotype. The CDR3 spells CASSLNSRGYTF. For the CDR3, the DNA is TGTGCCAGCAGCTTAAATTCCAGGGGCTACACCTTC. The gene calls are TRBV7-2 and TRBJ1-2, with unresolved D. The CDR3 is 12 amino acids. Germline CDR1 and CDR2: SGHTA and FQGNSA. The ends were cut back, 2 bases at V and 8 bases at J, with 9 bases in the middle. The full variable domain, rest sourced from reference TRBV7-2 and TRBJ1-2, is GAGVSQSPSNKVTEKGKDVELRCDPISGHTALYWYRQSLGQGLEFLIYFQGNSAPDKSGLPSDRFSAERTGGSVSTLTIQRTQQEDSAVYLCASSLNSRGYTFGSGTRLTVV.

This chain links TRBV7-8 with TRBJ1-1; D is unresolved. Germline CDR1 reads SGHVS; CDR2 reads FQNEAQ. Trimming left V 5 bases short and J 1 base short, with 11 bases between. The CDR3 loop spans 14 amino acids. The CDR3 nucleotides read TGTGCCAGCAGCCCCGTTCACCGGAACACTGAAGCTTTCTTT. This gives the protein CASSPVHRNTEAFF.

The chain employs TRBV6-6 and TRBJ2-2; possible D gene TRBD2, 6 bases. CDR3 size: 16 residues. Per germline, CDR1 MNHNY and CDR2 SVGAGI (reference sequence). The V end was cut by 2 bases, the J end by 5 bases, with 15 bases between. The CDR3: CASSYPRELLTGELFF. CDR3 nucleotide sequence: TGTGCCAGCAGTTACCCCCGGGAGCTTCTAACCGGGGAGCTGTTTTTT.

This sequence joins TRBV27 and TRBJ2-3, with a tentative D call TRBD2 (5 bases). Germline V lookup: CDR1 MNHEY, CDR2 SMNVEV (reference sequence). With 1 base removed from V and 3 bases from J, the gap between germline ends came to 14 bases. This CDR3 is 16 amino acids long. Here the CDR3 reads CASSLFGVRRTDTQYF. The DNA of the CDR3 is TGTGCCAGCAGTTTATTTGGGGTGCGGAGGACAGATACGCAGTATTTT.

This clonotype was found a few times. V usage is TRBV19 and J usage is TRBJ2-1; 7 positions agree with TRBD1. V shed 0 bases, J shed 0 bases, and the junction held 8 bases outside the gene matches. The germline CDR1 and CDR2 sequences are LNHDA and SQIVND (reference sequence). The CDR3 runs to 18 residues. The CDR3 sequence: CASSIDSTGVPSYNEQFF. The CDR3 nucleotides are TGTGCCAGTAGTATAGACTCCACAGGGGTCCCCTCCTACAATGAGCAGTTCTTC.

This clonotype was observed a few times. The chain combines TRBV12-5 with TRBJ1-2, with D uncertain. This CDR3 is built from 12 residues. The V end lost 1 base, the J end lost 2 bases, and 2 bases lay between the germline ends. Germline CDR1 is LGHNT and CDR2 is FRNRAP. CDR3: CASGLANYGYTF. The CDR3 DNA is TGTGCTAGTGGTTTGGCAAACTATGGCTACACCTTC. The full variable domain, completed using reference TRBV12-5 and TRBJ1-2, is DARVTQTPRHKVTEMGQEVTMRCQPILGHNTVFWYRQTMMQGLELLAYFRNRAPLDDSGMPKDRFSAEMPDATLATLKIQPSEPRDSAVYFCASGLANYGYTFGSGTRLTVV.

The chain uses TRBV7-9 and TRBJ1-2; the match to TRBD1 covers 7 bases. V dropped 5 bases and J dropped 4; count of bases not matched to a gene: 10. The germline V gene has CDR1 SEHNR and CDR2 FQNEAQ (reference sequence). CDR3 length: 15 amino acids. The CDR3 here is CASSPTGFNIYGYTF. The CDR3 DNA follows: TGTGCCAGCAGCCCGACAGGGTTTAATATCTATGGCTACACCTTC.

The sample holds many counts of this clonotype. The J gene is TRBJ2-7, the V gene TRBV7-9; 7 bases are shared with TRBD1. Germline CDR1 SEHNR, CDR2 FQNEAQ (reference sequence). The junction had 7 bases not matched to a gene; V was cut back by 5 bases and J by 3 bases. This CDR3 has 14 amino acids. In DNA, the CDR3 is TGTGCCAGCAGCCTCCCGGGACAGCTCTACGAGCAGTACTTC. Its translation: CASSLPGQLYEQYF.

This chain connects TRBV27 to TRBJ2-3; tentatively, D is TRBD1 or TRBD2 (5 bases each). The CDR3 covers 14 residues. CDR1 is MNHEY, CDR2 SMNVEV, per germline (reference sequence). The V end was cut by 6 bases, the J end by 4 bases, with 14 bases between. The CDR3 loop is CASSPGPRADTQYF. The CDR3 region has the DNA TGTGCCAGCAGCCCGGGGCCCCGCGCAGATACGCAGTATTTT.

V usage is TRBV6-2 or TRBV6-3 and J usage is TRBJ2-3; 7 bases map to TRBD1. Germline V gene data show CDR1 as MNHEY and CDR2 as SVGEGT. This CDR3 has 16 amino acids. V lost 5 bases to trimming and J lost 2 bases; unmatched junction nucleotides: 10. In nucleotides, the CDR3 is TGTGCCAGCAGTACCCCATCGGGACAGACCACAGATACGCAGTATTTT. This gives the protein CASSTPSGQTTDTQYF.

In this sample, this clonotype turned up a few times. The V call is TRBV7-6, the J call TRBJ2-3, with TRBD1 identical over 10 bases. Trimming cost V 5 bases and J 7 bases; bases outside gene matches: 6. CDR3 length equals 14 residues. Germline CDR1 reads SGHVS; CDR2 reads FNYEAQ. Here the CDR3 reads CASSDRDRGNTQYF. CDR3 coding DNA: TGTGCCAGCAGCGACCGGGACAGGGGAAATACGCAGTATTTT.

This clonotype was found a few times. This chain links TRBV7-9 with TRBJ2-3; D assignment may be TRBD1 or TRBD2 (6 bases each). This CDR3 has 17 amino acids. Germline values: CDR1 SEHNR, CDR2 FQNEAQ (reference sequence). V lost 5 bases and J lost 2, with 20 bases in between. In DNA, the CDR3 is TGTGCCAGCAGCCCGGGGGCCGGGACCGAAGACACAGATACGCAGTATTTT. Translating it yields CASSPGAGTEDTDTQYF.

In its sample, this clonotype was seen many times. J is TRBJ2-3 and V is TRBV19, with 9 positions matching TRBD1. CDR1 is LNHDA and CDR2 is SQIVND in the germline V gene (reference sequence). The trim removed 3 bases at V and 5 bases at J, leaving 6 bases unmatched. The CDR3 covers 15 residues. The DNA for the CDR3 is TGTGCCAGTAGTATCCGGGACAGGGATCGAGATACGCAGTATTTT. Its protein product is CASSIRDRDRDTQYF.

This clonotype was detected many times. The rearrangement links TRBV7-6 to TRBJ2-3, with no clear D. The germline CDR1 and CDR2 sequences are SGHVS and FNYEAQ. The CDR3 sequence is 16 residues long. V was trimmed by 5 bases and J by 2 bases, leaving 17 bases between them. Here the CDR3 reads CASSLPSPTFTDTQYF. The CDR3 region has the DNA TGTGCCAGCAGCCTGCCGTCGCCTACTTTCACAGATACGCAGTATTTT.

V usage is TRBV7-3 and J usage is TRBJ2-7; 8 nucleotides line up with TRBD1. The CDR3 is 21 amino acids. Losses at the gene ends were 5 bases for V and 1 base for J; bases not matched to a gene: 25. From germline, CDR1 is SGHTA and CDR2 FQGTGA. This chain's CDR3 is CASSHTPWSLAGTGGSYEQYV. CDR3 DNA: TGTGCCAGCAGCCACACGCCTTGGTCTCTGGCCGGGACAGGTGGGTCCTACGAGCAGTACGTC.

The V call is TRBV28, the J call TRBJ2-1; 10 bases fit TRBD1. The CDR3 sequence is 14 residues long. V lost 5 bases to trimming and J lost 6 bases; unmatched junction nucleotides: 4. From germline, CDR1 is MDHEN and CDR2 SYDVKM. Here the CDR3 DNA reads TGTGCCAGCAGTGCCGACAGGGGGCTCAATGAGCAGTTCTTC. It codes for CASSADRGLNEQFF.